Presented here are 19 T cell receptor beta chains from one specimen sequenced in a study of OX40 agonist ivuxolimab in advanced cancers. TCRdb keeps only in-frame clones here, not all; method: immunoSEQ multiplex PCR. The sample carries about 61,000 clones, roughly four fifths recorded once. The sequences come from CD4+ or CD8+ T cells sorted from blood, collected in a trial of the OX40 agonist ivuxolimab. The receptors were gathered from an adult with an advanced solid tumor such as melanoma, head and neck, liver or kidney cancer.

The chain uses TRBV7-9 and TRBJ1-2, with 7 bases identical to TRBD1. The CDR3 loop spans 16 amino acids. Germline V gene lookup returns CDR1 SEHNR and CDR2 FQNEAQ (reference sequence). CDR3 in amino acids: CASQTGAGGGNYGYTF. As DNA, the CDR3 is TGTGCTAGCCAAACAGGGGCCGGAGGTGGTAACTATGGCTACACCTTC.

This clone was counted between two and nine times. This chain links TRBV5-1 with TRBJ2-7; D unclear. Per the germline V gene, CDR1 is SGHRS and CDR2 is YFSETQ. Trimming left V 4 bases short and J 5 bases short, with 16 bases between. There are 14 residues in the CDR3. For the CDR3, the DNA is TGCGCCAGCAGCCCGCGGACCGACGGCCACGAGCAGTACTTC. It yields the protein CASSPRTDGHEQYF.

The genes are TRBV18 and TRBJ1-1; weak D call: TRBD1 (5 bases). Trimming stripped 1 base from V and 1 base from J, with 10 bases between. Germline V gives CDR1 KGHSH, CDR2 LQKENI. This CDR3 is 15 amino acids long. The CDR3 DNA is TGTGCCAGCTCACCACTGGGACCCCCGAACACTGAAGCTTTCTTT. This encodes CASSPLGPPNTEAFF.

The chain links TRBV10-3 to TRBJ2-1; maybe TRBD1 (6 bases). CDR1 ENHRY and CDR2 SYGVKD come from the germline V gene. Trimming removed 8 bases from V and 5 bases from J, with 10 bases in between. There are 12 residues in the CDR3. The CDR3 is CAIAYRDNEQFF. CDR3 DNA: TGTGCCATCGCCTACAGGGACAATGAGCAGTTCTTC.

The chain carries TRBV10-2 and TRBJ1-3; the match to TRBD1 covers 7 bases. Germline values: CDR1 WSHSY, CDR2 SAAADI. This CDR3 is 14 amino acids long. The trim removed 5 bases at V and 0 bases at J, leaving 1 base unmatched. In nucleotides, the CDR3 is TGCGCCAGCAGTCAGGGGGGCTCTGGAAACACCATATATTTT. Amino acid sequence: CASSQGGSGNTIYF.

V is TRBV6-4 and J is TRBJ1-1; unclear D gene. Between the trimmed V and J ends, which lost 6 bases and 3 bases, there was a span of 11 bases. Germline assignment: CDR1 MRHNA and CDR2 SNTAGT. CDR3 length equals 13 residues. The CDR3 sequence is CASSPEEDTEAFF. The CDR3 DNA reads as TGTGCCAGCAGCCCGGAGGAGGACACTGAAGCTTTCTTT.

The chain has TRBV10-3 and TRBJ2-5, with D perhaps given as TRBD1 or TRBD2 (5 bases each). The germline V and J ends were trimmed by 0 bases and 7 bases, with 15 bases remaining between them. The CDR3 spans 15 residues. From germline, CDR1 is ENHRY and CDR2 SYGVKD. The CDR3 here is CAISESRDVAVTQYF. The CDR3 DNA reads as TGTGCCATCAGTGAGTCGAGGGACGTCGCAGTGACCCAGTACTTC.

V and J are TRBV5-1 and TRBJ1-6; 7 nucleotides match TRBD1. The CDR3 has 15 amino acids. The V segment lost 9 bases and the J segment 4 bases; nucleotides outside the gene matches: 10. Germline V gene lookup returns CDR1 SGHRS and CDR2 YFSETQ. This CDR3 is CATQGGPLYNSPLHF. The CDR3 coding sequence is TGCGCCACCCAGGGGGGGCCCCTGTATAATTCACCCCTCCACTTT.

The chain carries TRBV4-3 and TRBJ2-2; D is uncertain. The V gene lost 5 bases and the J gene lost 3 bases, with 10 bases spanning the gap. Germline CDR1 LGHNA, CDR2 YSLEER. This CDR3 has 14 residues. CDR3 region: CASSVDGYTGELFF. CDR3 DNA: TGCGCCAGCAGCGTAGATGGGTACACCGGGGAGCTGTTTTTT.

CDR3 region: CASSPSDSGQPQHF. CDR3 in DNA: TGTGCCAGCAGCCCATCGGACAGCGGGCAGCCCCAGCATTTT. The J gene is TRBJ1-5, the V gene TRBV7-2; maybe TRBD1 (6 bases). This CDR3 has 14 residues. Germline CDR1 and CDR2: SGHTA and FQGNSA. Trimming took off 5 bases at V and 7 bases at J, with 15 bases between the two ends. The whole variable domain, remainder taken from reference TRBV7-2 and TRBJ1-5, is GAGVSQSPSNKVTEKGKDVELRCDPISGHTALYWYRQSLGQGLEFLIYFQGNSAPDKSGLPSDRFSAERTGGSVSTLTIQRTQQEDSAVYLCASSPSDSGQPQHFGDGTRLSIL.

The chain employs TRBV7-9 and TRBJ1-1, with 10 nucleotides matching TRBD1. Germline CDR1 SEHNR, CDR2 FQNEAQ (reference sequence). This CDR3 contains 13 residues. J was trimmed by 6 bases and V by 4 bases; bases with no gene match: 2. DNA of the CDR3: TGTGCCAGCAGCTACGGACAGGGGGCTGAAGCTTTCTTT. Amino acids: CASSYGQGAEAFF.

This clone was seen just once. The rearrangement links TRBV7-2 to TRBJ2-7; D may match TRBD1 or TRBD2 (5 bases each). Trimming pared 6 bases from V and 2 bases from J, leaving 14 bases between. The CDR3 length is 14 residues. Germline V gives CDR1 SGHTA, CDR2 FQGNSA. CDR3 DNA sequence: TGTGCCAGCAGTTATAGCACGGGGCCCTACGAGCAGTACTTC. Protein sequence: CASSYSTGPYEQYF.

This clone was detected only once. The chain employs TRBV10-3 and TRBJ2-7; no clear D gene. Germline assignment: CDR1 ENHRY and CDR2 SYGVKD. This CDR3 has 15 residues. V lost 3 bases, J lost 0 bases, and 12 bases lay in between. The CDR3 loop is CAISDGQLSSYEQYF. CDR3 bases: TGTGCCATCAGTGACGGTCAGTTGAGCTCCTACGAGCAGTACTTC.

The genes are TRBV6-1 and TRBJ2-5; D possibly matches TRBD1 or TRBD2 (6 bases each). The CDR3 runs to 14 residues. V gave up 8 bases and J gave up 1 base, with 14 bases separating them. Looked up from germline, CDR1 is MNHNS and CDR2 is SASEGT. This chain's CDR3 is CASGRRGSQETQYF. CDR3 in DNA: TGTGCCAGCGGAAGGAGGGGGAGCCAAGAGACCCAGTACTTC.

The CDR3: CASSLGVPRDRANYGYTF. Written as DNA, the CDR3 is TGTGCCAGCAGCTTAGGGGTCCCCCGGGACAGAGCTAACTATGGCTACACCTTC. The rearrangement joins TRBV11-2 to TRBJ1-2; 7 bases fit TRBD1. With V trimmed by 1 base and J by 0 bases, 11 bases remained unmatched. Per germline, CDR1 SGHAT and CDR2 FQNNGV. CDR3 length: 18 amino acids. Based on the CDR3 plus reference TRBV11-2 and TRBJ1-2, the full variable domain is EAGVAQSPRYKIIEKRQSVAFWCNPISGHATLYWYQQILGQGPKLLIQFQNNGVVDDSQLPKDRFSAERLKGVDSTLKIQPAKLEDSAVYLCASSLGVPRDRANYGYTFGSGTRLTVV.

This sequence joins TRBV7-9 and TRBJ2-3; D unresolved. The CDR3 has 13 residues. Germline-derived CDR1 and CDR2 are SEHNR and FQNEAQ (reference sequence). V dropped 3 bases and J dropped 0 bases, with 4 bases sitting between them. The CDR3 is CASSFGSTDTQYF. The CDR3 coding sequence is TGTGCCAGCAGCTTCGGAAGCACAGATACGCAGTATTTT.

The sample holds one count of this clone. The J gene is TRBJ2-1, the V gene TRBV7-9; tentatively, D is TRBD1 (6 bases). This CDR3 comprises 15 residues. Trimming took 11 bases from V and 7 from J, leaving 24 bases between them. Germline V gene lookup returns CDR1 SEHNR and CDR2 FQNEAQ (reference sequence). The CDR3 loop reads CALRAFVIQGNEQFF. The DNA of the CDR3 is TGTGCCCTGAGGGCGTTCGTAATTCAGGGGAATGAGCAGTTCTTC. Full variable domain (remainder filled in from reference TRBV7-9 and TRBJ2-1): DTGVSQNPRHKITKRGQNVTFRCDPISEHNRLYWYRQTLGQGPEFLTYFQNEAQLEKSRLLSDRFSAERPKGSFSTLEIQRTEQGDSAMYLCALRAFVIQGNEQFFGPGTRLTVL.

The chain couples TRBV18 to TRBJ2-3; 7 nucleotides match TRBD1. The J segment lost 3 bases and the V segment lost 1 base, leaving 4 bases of the junction unmatched. This CDR3 comprises 15 residues. Germline CDR1 is KGHSH and CDR2 is LQKENI. CDR3 loop: CASSPRGQQTDTQYF. As DNA, the CDR3 is TGTGCCAGCTCACCACGGGGACAGCAAACAGATACGCAGTATTTT.

This chain joins TRBV5-5 and TRBJ2-7; no clear D. CDR3 length equals 13 residues. Germline CDR1 is SGHKS and CDR2 is YYEKEE (reference sequence). V lost 1 base and J 4 bases, leaving 9 bases between the germline ends. CDR3 amino acids: CASSLSLPYEQYF. CDR3 bases: TGTGCCAGCAGCTTGTCTTTACCGTACGAGCAGTACTTC.